Presented here are 32 T cell receptor beta chains from one specimen sequenced in a study of blood T cells in healthy people across ages. Together with a sample-barcoded 5' primer, a J-beta primer mix was included in a second PCR lasting about 7 to 11 cycles. TCRdb processed the 5' RACE reads anew with MiXCR; each CDR3 protein has one entry. Among 500,000 to 600,000 distinct CDR3 sequences listed, roughly 28% were seen once. Sequencing was done on a sample of blood. The source of these receptors is a woman between 70 and 85 years old in good health.

This clonotype appeared a single time. The rearrangement joins TRBV14 to TRBJ1-2; 11 bases agree with TRBD1. CDR1 and CDR2 (germline): SGHDN, FVKESK. The CDR3 totals 15 residues. V trimming: 5 bases; J trimming: 4 bases; junction bases outside the gene matches: 6. Here the CDR3 reads CASSARDRGAYGYTF. CDR3 in DNA: TGTGCCAGCAGCGCCCGGGACAGGGGGGCCTATGGCTACACCTTC.

The rearrangement uses TRBV27 and TRBJ2-7; D may be TRBD1 (6 bases). V was trimmed by 5 bases and J by 0 bases, leaving 14 bases between them. The CDR3 has 15 residues. Germline V lookup: CDR1 MNHEY, CDR2 SMNVEV (reference sequence). This CDR3 is CASSPDRMSSYEQYF. Here the CDR3 DNA reads TGTGCCAGCAGTCCTGACAGGATGAGCTCCTACGAGCAGTACTTC.

This clonotype was observed a few times. The chain recombines TRBV9 with TRBJ2-4, with unresolved D. Trimming shortened V by 0 bases and J by 5 bases, and 15 bases separated the two germline ends. The CDR3 has 16 amino acids. Germline-derived CDR1 and CDR2 are SGDLS and YYNGEE. The CDR3, as DNA: TGTGCCAGCAGCGTAGGAGTGGTTACTGGACAAAACATTCAGTACTTC. Its translation: CASSVGVVTGQNIQYF.

This clonotype showed up many times. The chain joins TRBV20-1 to TRBJ1-2, with D perhaps TRBD1 (6 bases). V lost 5 bases and J lost 6, with 10 bases in between. Germline-derived CDR1 and CDR2 are DFQATT and SNEGSKA (reference sequence). The CDR3 is 11 amino acids. CDR3 sequence reads: CSAPTGNGYTF. Here the CDR3 DNA reads TGCAGTGCTCCCACAGGGAATGGCTACACCTTC.

This clonotype showed up many times. In nucleotides, the CDR3 is TGTGCCAGCAGCTTAGATTCGAGCTCCTACAATGAGCAGTTCTTC. This encodes CASSLDSSSYNEQFF. The gene calls are TRBV7-2 and TRBJ2-1; D not resolved. Trimming shortened V by 1 base and J by 0 bases, and 7 bases separated the two germline ends. CDR3 length: 15 amino acids. CDR1 is SGHTA, CDR2 FQGNSA, per germline.

The chain has TRBV7-2 and TRBJ2-1; no definite D call. The CDR3 contains 16 residues. V lost 0 bases and J lost 0, with 9 bases in between. Germline CDR1 SGHTA, CDR2 FQGNSA. CDR3 loop: CASSLAPLSSYNEQFF. CDR3 DNA: TGTGCCAGCAGCTTAGCCCCTCTCAGCTCCTACAATGAGCAGTTCTTC.

This clonotype was seen at least ten times. This chain joins TRBV4-3 and TRBJ1-4; no clear D gene. The germline V gene encodes CDR1 LGHNA and CDR2 YSLEER. The CDR3 runs to 14 residues. V gave up 1 base and J gave up 4 bases, with 7 bases separating them. CDR3 nucleotides: TGCGCCAGCAGCCAAGGGCCCCGTAATGAAAAACTGTTTTTT. Its protein product is CASSQGPRNEKLFF.

This clonotype was recorded only once. This rearrangement joins TRBV7-6 to TRBJ2-1; 12 positions agree with TRBD1. The CDR3 length is 18 residues. V lost 5 bases and J lost 7; bases outside the gene matches: 15. In germline, CDR1 is SGHVS, CDR2 FNYEAQ. CDR3 bases: TGTGCCAGCAGCCAAGGGACAGGGGGCTTCTTGGGAGCAAATGAGCAGTTCTTC. It specifies CASSQGTGGFLGANEQFF.

The chain has TRBV7-2 and TRBJ2-1, with D possibly called TRBD1 or TRBD2 (5 bases each). V was shortened by 4 bases and J by 12 bases, with 16 bases between the two germline ends. CDR3 size: 13 residues. Germline CDR1 is SGHTA and CDR2 is FQGNSA. The CDR3 nucleotides read TGTGCCAGCAGCTCGCTGAGGGGCGAGGGGCAGTTCTTC. Residues: CASSSLRGEGQFF.

This clonotype was recorded a few times. V gene TRBV29-1 combines with J gene TRBJ2-7, with 8 bases that match TRBD1. The CDR3 has 13 amino acids. Per the germline V gene, CDR1 is SQVTM and CDR2 is ANQGSEA. V gave up 4 bases and J gave up 6 bases; unmatched junction bases: 8. CDR3 sequence: CSVGGRGLGEQYF. The CDR3 DNA follows: TGCAGCGTTGGAGGCAGGGGGCTCGGCGAGCAGTACTTC.

Remarks on this clonotype: One junction end does not reproduce the germline sequence, and a read error may be involved. This chain links TRBV7-2 with TRBJ2-1; 13 bases fit TRBD2. The CDR3 has 15 residues. Germline V lookup: CDR1 SGHTA, CDR2 FQGNSA. The CDR3 protein is CASRLTSGRRDEQFF. The CDR3 coding sequence is TGTGCCAGCCGCTTGACTAGCGGGAGGCGGGATGAGCAGTTCTTC.

The rearrangement joins TRBV11-2 to TRBJ2-7; 7 positions match TRBD2. The CDR3 covers 14 residues. Germline V gives CDR1 SGHAT, CDR2 FQNNGV. V was clipped by 6 bases and J by 0 bases; unmatched bases: 5. The CDR3 sequence is CASRSGRSSYEQYF. The CDR3, as DNA: TGTGCCAGCAGGTCCGGGAGGAGCTCCTACGAGCAGTACTTC.

This clonotype occurred a few times. The J gene is TRBJ2-1, the V gene TRBV5-1; D is perhaps TRBD1 or TRBD2 (5 bases each). Germline V CDR1 and CDR2: SGHRS, YFSETQ. The CDR3 spans 15 residues. With 4 bases removed from V and 4 bases from J, the gap between germline ends came to 15 bases. This chain's CDR3 is CASSRLTGQYNEQFF. The CDR3 DNA follows: TGCGCCAGCAGCCGGCTTACGGGGCAGTACAATGAGCAGTTCTTC.

The sample holds a few counts of this clonotype. The rearrangement joins TRBV10-3 to TRBJ2-4; 10 bases match TRBD1. The CDR3 runs to 13 residues. Germline CDR1 reads ENHRY; CDR2 reads SYGVKD. Unmatched junction bases numbered 2, after V lost 5 bases and J lost 7 bases. CDR3 nucleotide sequence: TGTGCCATCAGTCCGGGACAGGGGAACATTCAGTACTTC. Protein: CAISPGQGNIQYF.

The chain couples TRBV5-1 to TRBJ2-5; TRBD1 matches 7 bases. V shed 4 bases and J 0 bases; nucleotides not matched to a gene: 6. Germline V gene data show CDR1 as SGHRS and CDR2 as YFSETQ. The CDR3 is made up of 15 amino acids. The CDR3 sequence is CASSNQGQNQETQYF. In DNA, the CDR3 is TGCGCCAGCAGCAACCAGGGACAGAACCAAGAGACCCAGTACTTC.

This clonotype was recorded a few times. Mismatch with germline at one junction end may stem from a read error. This chain connects TRBV29-1 to TRBJ1-2, with D possibly being TRBD1 (5 bases). This CDR3 comprises 14 residues. Germline V gives CDR1 SQVTM, CDR2 ANQGSEA. The CDR3 DNA reads as TGCGGCGTTGAGAGGACAAGCGCTAACTATGGCTACACCTTC. Protein product: CGVERTSANYGYTF.

J is TRBJ2-2 and V is TRBV20-1; no firm D call. V was trimmed by 4 bases and J by 6 bases, leaving 6 bases between them. The germline V gene has CDR1 DFQATT and CDR2 SNEGSKA (reference sequence). CDR3 size: 11 residues. CDR3 DNA sequence: TGCAGTGCTAATAAAGCCGGGGAGCTGTTTTTT. Translating gives CSANKAGELFF.

The chain links TRBV7-9 to TRBJ2-4; D remains ambiguous. The V gene lost 1 base and the J gene lost 0 bases, with 13 bases spanning the gap. The V gene's germline CDR1 is SEHNR and CDR2 FQNEAQ (reference sequence). This CDR3 has 17 amino acids. DNA for the CDR3: TGTGCCAGCAGCTTAGAAATGGGGATCCCAGCCAAAAACATTCAGTACTTC. Amino acids: CASSLEMGIPAKNIQYF.

The chain is built from TRBV20-1 and TRBJ2-3; D not certain. The CDR3 runs 12 residues. Trimming took 2 bases from V and 5 from J, leaving 8 bases between them. Germline V lookup: CDR1 DFQATT, CDR2 SNEGSKA (reference sequence). The CDR3 bases are TGCAGTGCTAGACCCCTGGGAGATACGCAGTATTTT. Translating it yields CSARPLGDTQYF.

This clonotype occurred a few times. The chain has TRBV21-1 and TRBJ1-1; no check of the table's D call, TRBD1, against the DNA was made. TRBV21-1 is a pseudogene. The CDR3 totals 12 residues. Written as DNA, the CDR3 is TGTGCCAGCACGGCAGGGGGCACTGAAGCTTTCTTT. Protein: CASTAGGTEAFF.

The chain recombines TRBV5-1 with TRBJ1-1; tentatively, D is TRBD1 (5 bases). CDR3 length equals 16 residues. Germline V CDR1 and CDR2: SGHRS, YFSETQ. Trimming pared 0 bases from V and 7 bases from J, leaving 19 bases between. This chain's CDR3 is CASSLDYGGGNHEAFF. CDR3 nucleotide sequence: TGCGCCAGCAGCTTGGACTACGGGGGGGGAAACCATGAAGCTTTCTTT.

The J gene is TRBJ2-1, the V gene TRBV20-1, with unresolved D. Germline-derived CDR1 and CDR2 are DFQATT and SNEGSKA (reference sequence). Deletions cut 6 bases from V and 5 bases from J, with 17 bases between. The CDR3 is 14 residues long. This chain's CDR3 is CSAEGWEFHNEQFF. In DNA, the CDR3 is TGCAGTGCGGAAGGGTGGGAATTTCACAATGAGCAGTTCTTC.

The chain couples TRBV18 to TRBJ2-1; unclear D gene. The V end was cut by 6 bases, the J end by 8 bases, with 14 bases between. Germline CDR1 KGHSH, CDR2 LQKENI. The CDR3 is 13 residues long. CDR3 residues: CASSPPSADEQFF. CDR3 nucleotide sequence: TGTGCCAGCTCCCCGCCCTCCGCGGATGAGCAGTTCTTC.

A few counts support this clonotype. CDR3 sequence (DNA): TGTGCCAGCAGTTCCGAACTTGGGACAGTCGATGGCTACACCTTC. Protein sequence: CASSSELGTVDGYTF. The J gene is TRBJ1-2, the V gene TRBV6-4, with 7 nucleotides matching TRBD1. The length of the CDR3 is 15 residues. In germline, CDR1 is MRHNA, CDR2 SNTAGT. V lost 5 bases, J lost 6 bases, and 12 bases stayed unmatched.

The chain links TRBV20-1 to TRBJ2-5; D is possibly TRBD2 (6 bases). The DNA end is more similar to TRBJ2-1, so the J call may be wrong. Germline V gene data show CDR1 as DFQATT and CDR2 as SNEGSKA (reference sequence). The CDR3 length is 12 residues. CDR3 nucleotides: TGCAGTGTCCGGACTATACACAATGAGCAGTTCTTC. Encoded protein: CSVRTIHNEQFF.

Only a few counts were recorded for this clonotype. The chain carries TRBV4-1 and TRBJ2-5, with 11 bases that match TRBD2. The CDR3 runs to 16 residues. Germline lookup yields CDR1 MGHRA and CDR2 YSYEKL. V shed 1 base and J 2 bases; nucleotides not matched to a gene: 3. CDR3 loop: CASSQVRTSGQETQYF. The CDR3 DNA is TGCGCCAGCAGCCAAGTTAGGACTAGCGGGCAAGAGACCCAGTACTTC.

Only a few counts were recorded for this clonotype. The V gene is TRBV12-3 or TRBV12-4, the J gene TRBJ2-3; TRBD1 matches 7 bases. The V gene end was trimmed by 7 bases and the J gene end by 5 bases; junction bases not matched to a gene: 6. The CDR3 is 13 amino acids. The CDR3 loop is CASTPTGKDTQYF. The CDR3 DNA reads TGTGCCAGCACCCCGACAGGGAAAGATACGCAGTATTTT.

The chain links TRBV6-6 to TRBJ2-5; D ambiguous. This CDR3 has 12 amino acids. CDR1 is MNHNY and CDR2 is SVGAGI in the germline V gene (reference sequence). V shed 0 bases and J shed 11 bases, with 10 bases lying between them. CDR3 in DNA: TGTGCCAGCAGTTACTCAGAGTACAAGCAGTACTTC. This translates into CASSYSEYKQYF.

The V gene is TRBV5-6, the J gene TRBJ2-3; D ambiguous. V dropped 9 bases and J dropped 0 bases, with 14 bases sitting between them. The germline V gene has CDR1 SGHDT and CDR2 YYEEEE. This CDR3 comprises 14 residues. CDR3 loop: CATHQVASTDTQYF. The CDR3 nucleotides are TGTGCCACCCACCAAGTTGCTAGCACAGATACGCAGTATTTT. The entire variable domain, with the rest obtained from reference TRBV5-6 and TRBJ2-3, is as follows: DAGVTQSPTHLIKTRGQQVTLRCSPKSGHDTVSWYQQALGQGPQFIFQYYEEEERQRGNFPDRFSGHQFPNYSSELNVNALLLGDSALYLCATHQVASTDTQYFGPGTRLTVL.

The sample holds a few counts of this clonotype. At one end, the junction sequence differs from germline, possibly due to a read error. V gene TRBV7-7 combines with J gene TRBJ2-1; perhaps TRBD2 as D (7 bases). The DNA end is more similar to TRBJ2-5, so the J call may be wrong. The CDR3 has 15 amino acids. Germline V gene data show CDR1 as SSHAT and CDR2 as FNYEAQ (reference sequence). The CDR3 DNA is TGTGCTAGCAGCACAGGGACTACGGGAATACGAGACCAGTACTTC. Translating gives CASSTGTTGIRDQYF.

In its sample, this clonotype was seen a few times. The chain links TRBV7-2 to TRBJ2-2; D is undetermined. CDR1 and CDR2 (germline): SGHTA, FQGNSA. The length of the CDR3 is 12 residues. Trimming removed 5 bases from V and 8 bases from J, with 9 bases in between. The CDR3 region is CASSRARGELFF. The CDR3 DNA sequence: TGTGCCAGCAGCCGAGCGAGAGGGGAGCTGTTTTTT.

The chain carries TRBV7-2 and TRBJ2-7; 13 nucleotides align to TRBD2. CDR1 SGHTA and CDR2 FQGNSA come from the germline V gene. Trimming took 1 base from V and 0 from J; bases not matched to a gene: 9. The CDR3 totals 19 residues. Here the CDR3 reads CASSLVGQTSGGSSYEQYF. The CDR3 nucleotides are TGTGCCAGCAGCTTAGTTGGGCAGACTAGCGGGGGGTCCTCCTACGAGCAGTACTTC.